This TCR beta chain emerged from a study of blood T cell repertoires in COVID-19. Across the study: The origin of the acute and convalescent COVID-19 samples was the United States, Italy and Spain. In each case, the material was cDNA or gDNA derived from T cells, B-cell-depleted T cells, or PBMCs.

This table comes from immunoSEQ multiplex PCR, and its TCRdb copy is limited to in-frame clones, with some not included. The data contain some 320,000 clones, about 92% of them singletons. Participants were aged 18 to 89 years, lived in some 23 US areas, and enrolled virtually. Sequencing was performed on PBMCs or T cells enriched from blood (not recorded which). The receptor comes from a man aged 55 to 69 who had recovered from COVID-19.

The CDR3 sequence: CASSLVSGRSSYNEQFF. The CDR3 DNA is TGTGCCAGCAGCTTAGTGAGCGGGCGTAGCTCCTACAATGAGCAGTTCTTC. The chain has TRBV11-2 and TRBJ2-1, with D possibly matching TRBD2 (6 bases). This CDR3 contains 17 residues. In germline, CDR1 is SGHAT, CDR2 FQNNGV. Deletions cut 1 base from V and 0 bases from J, with 13 bases between. The full variable domain, completed using reference TRBV11-2 and TRBJ2-1, is EAGVAQSPRYKIIEKRQSVAFWCNPISGHATLYWYQQILGQGPKLLIQFQNNGVVDDSQLPKDRFSAERLKGVDSTLKIQPAKLEDSAVYLCASSLVSGRSSYNEQFFGPGTRLTVL.